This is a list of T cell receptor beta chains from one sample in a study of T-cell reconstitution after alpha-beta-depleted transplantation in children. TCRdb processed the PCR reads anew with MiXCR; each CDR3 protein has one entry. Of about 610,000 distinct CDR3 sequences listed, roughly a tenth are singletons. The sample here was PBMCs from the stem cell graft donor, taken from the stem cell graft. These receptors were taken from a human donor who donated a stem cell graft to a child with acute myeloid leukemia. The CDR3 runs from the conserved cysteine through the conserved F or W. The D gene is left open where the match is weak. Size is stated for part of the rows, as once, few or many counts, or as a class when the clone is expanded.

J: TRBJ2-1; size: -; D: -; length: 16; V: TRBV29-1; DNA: TGCAGCCCGTTGATCCCCCATAGCGGATCCTACAATGAGCAGTTCTTC; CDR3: CSPLIPHSGSYNEQFF
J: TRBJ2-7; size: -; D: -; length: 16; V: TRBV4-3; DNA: TGCGCCAGCAGCCAAGGTAGCCTGGGGCCCTCCTACGAGCAGTACTTC; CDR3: CASSQGSLGPSYEQYF
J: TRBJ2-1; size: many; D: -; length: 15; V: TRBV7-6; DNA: TGTGCCAGCAGCTTAAGTATCAGGGGAGGCGATGAGCAGTTCTTC; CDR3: CASSLSIRGGDEQFF
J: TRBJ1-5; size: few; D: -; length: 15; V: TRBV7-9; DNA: TGTGCCAGCAGCCCAGAGGGAATTAGCAATCAGCCCCAGCATTTT; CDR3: CASSPEGISNQPQHF
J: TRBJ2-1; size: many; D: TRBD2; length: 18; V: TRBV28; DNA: TGTGCCAGCAGGGATAGGGGGTTGAAGCGGGAGGGATACAATGAGCAGTTCTTC; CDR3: CASRDRGLKREGYNEQFF
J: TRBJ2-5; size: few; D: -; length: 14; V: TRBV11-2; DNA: TGTGCCAGCAGCTTAATTCTGTTCGGGGAGACCCAGTACTTC; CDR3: CASSLILFGETQYF
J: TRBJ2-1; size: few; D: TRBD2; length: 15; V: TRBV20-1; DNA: TGCAGTGCTCCGCCCTCTAGCGGGGGCATCAATGAGCAGTTCTTC; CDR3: CSAPPSSGGINEQFF
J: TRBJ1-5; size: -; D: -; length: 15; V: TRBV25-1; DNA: TGTGCCAGCAGTGTGGGGGGGAGCAGCAATCAGCCCCAGCATTTT; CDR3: CASSVGGSSNQPQHF
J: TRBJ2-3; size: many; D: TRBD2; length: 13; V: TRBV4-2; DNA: TGTGCCAGCAGCTTCAGCGGGGGGGATACGCAGTATTTT; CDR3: CASSFSGGDTQYF
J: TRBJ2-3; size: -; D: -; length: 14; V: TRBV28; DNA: TGTGCCAGCGAGGGGAGAGTCAGCACAGATACGCAGTATTTT; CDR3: CASEGRVSTDTQYF
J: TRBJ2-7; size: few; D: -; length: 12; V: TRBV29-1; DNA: TGCAGCGTTACCGGGCCATCATACGAGCAGTACTTC; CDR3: CSVTGPSYEQYF
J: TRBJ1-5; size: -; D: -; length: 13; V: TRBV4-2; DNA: TGTGCCAGCAGGGGAGCGGGGTATCAGCCCCAGCATTTT; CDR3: CASRGAGYQPQHF
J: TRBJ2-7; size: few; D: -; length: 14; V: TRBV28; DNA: TGTGCCAGCAGTTTAGCAGGGAGTTTGGACGAGCAGTACTTC; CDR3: CASSLAGSLDEQYF
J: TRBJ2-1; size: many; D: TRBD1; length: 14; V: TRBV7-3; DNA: TGTGCCAGCAGCCCTAACAGGGGGCAGGGTGAGCAGTTCTTC; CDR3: CASSPNRGQGEQFF
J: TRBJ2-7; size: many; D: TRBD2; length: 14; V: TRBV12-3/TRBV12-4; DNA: TGTGCCAGCAGTTTCGGGGGAGGGCTCAACGAGCAGTACTTC; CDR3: CASSFGGGLNEQYF
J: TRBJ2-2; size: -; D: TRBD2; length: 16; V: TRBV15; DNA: TGTGCCACCAGCAGAGACCGGACTAGCTTCCCCGGGGAGCTGTTTTTT; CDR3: CATSRDRTSFPGELFF
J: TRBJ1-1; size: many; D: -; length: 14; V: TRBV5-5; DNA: TGTGCCAGCAGTTGGGGCGGGGGTGGCACTGAAGCTTTCTTT; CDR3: CASSWGGGGTEAFF
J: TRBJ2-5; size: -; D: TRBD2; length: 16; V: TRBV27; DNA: TGTGCCAGCAGTTTATCTACTAGCGGGAGGATAGAGACCCAGTACTTC; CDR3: CASSLSTSGRIETQYF
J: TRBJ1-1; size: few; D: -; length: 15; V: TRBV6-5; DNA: TGTGCCAGCAGTTACGCGGTTGATGGAAGCACTGAAGCTTTCTTT; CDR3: CASSYAVDGSTEAFF
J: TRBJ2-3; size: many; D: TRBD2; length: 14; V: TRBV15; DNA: TGTGCCACCGCTCCTCTAGCGGGTACAGATACGCAGTATTTT; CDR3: CATAPLAGTDTQYF
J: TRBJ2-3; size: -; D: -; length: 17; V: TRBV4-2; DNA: TGTGCCAGCAGCCAACCGCAGGGCGGGGACTTTAGGGATACGCAGTATTTT; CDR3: CASSQPQGGDFRDTQYF
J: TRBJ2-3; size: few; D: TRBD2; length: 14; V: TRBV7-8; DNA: TGTGCCAGCAGCCCACGGGGGGGAGTGGATACGCAGTATTTT; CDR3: CASSPRGGVDTQYF
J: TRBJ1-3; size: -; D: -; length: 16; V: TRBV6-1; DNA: TGTGCCAGCAGTGGCCTCGGGGGCCTCTCTGGAAACACCATATATTTT; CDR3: CASSGLGGLSGNTIYF
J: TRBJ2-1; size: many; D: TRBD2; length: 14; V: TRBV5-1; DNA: TGCGCCAGCAGCACGGGACTAGAGCGCAATGAGCAGTTCTTC; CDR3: CASSTGLERNEQFF
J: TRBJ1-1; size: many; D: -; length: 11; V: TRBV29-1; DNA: TGCAGCGTTGAAGAGGGCAGTGAAGCTTTCTTT; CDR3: CSVEEGSEAFF
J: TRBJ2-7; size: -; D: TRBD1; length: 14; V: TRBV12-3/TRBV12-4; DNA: TGTGCCAGCAGTTTAGATCCAGGGGGCTACGAGCAGTACTTC; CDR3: CASSLDPGGYEQYF
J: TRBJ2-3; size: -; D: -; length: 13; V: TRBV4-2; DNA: TGTGCCAGCAGCCAAGTTACAGCAGATACGCAGTATTTT; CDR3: CASSQVTADTQYF
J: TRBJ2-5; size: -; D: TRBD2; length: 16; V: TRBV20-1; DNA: TGCAGTGCCAAACCAATAAGGACTAGCGGGAGCGAGACCCAGTACTTC; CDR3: CSAKPIRTSGSETQYF
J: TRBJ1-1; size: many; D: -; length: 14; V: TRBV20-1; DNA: TGCAGTGCTAGAGAAATGACAGGGAACACTGAAGCTTTCTTT; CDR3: CSAREMTGNTEAFF
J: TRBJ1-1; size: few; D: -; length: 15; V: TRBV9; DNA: TGTGCCAGCAGCCCTAGAGGGTCCTTGGGAACTGAAGCTTTCTTT; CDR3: CASSPRGSLGTEAFF
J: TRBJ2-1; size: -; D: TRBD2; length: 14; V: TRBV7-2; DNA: TGTGCCAGCGGCTCCTTCGGGACTATAGATGAGCAGTTCTTC; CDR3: CASGSFGTIDEQFF
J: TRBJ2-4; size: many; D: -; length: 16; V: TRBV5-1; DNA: TGCGCCAGCAGCCGGACATCCGATTTTCGGCAAAACATTCAGTACTTC; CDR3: CASSRTSDFRQNIQYF
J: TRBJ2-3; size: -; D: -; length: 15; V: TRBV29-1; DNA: TGCAGCGTTGTTCAGGGCCCTTCGATTAAGGATACGCAGTATTTT; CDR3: CSVVQGPSIKDTQYF
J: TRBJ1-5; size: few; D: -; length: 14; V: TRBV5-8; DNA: TGTGCCAGCAGCTTGGAGCGGGGCGTACGGCCCCAGCATTTT; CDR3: CASSLERGVRPQHF
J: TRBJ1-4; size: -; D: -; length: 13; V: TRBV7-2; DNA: TGTGCCAGCAGCTTTCGGATCGGGGAAAAACTGTTTTTT; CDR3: CASSFRIGEKLFF
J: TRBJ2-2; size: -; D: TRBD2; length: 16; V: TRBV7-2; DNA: TGTGCCAGCAGCCAGGGACTAGCGGGAACCCGCGGGGAGCTGTTTTTT; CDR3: CASSQGLAGTRGELFF
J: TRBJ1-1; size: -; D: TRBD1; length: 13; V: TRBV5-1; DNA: TGCGCCAGCAGCTTCAGGGGGCCTACTGAAGCTTTCTTT; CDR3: CASSFRGPTEAFF
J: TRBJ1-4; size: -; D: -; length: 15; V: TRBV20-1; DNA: TGCAGTGCTAGGGGATGGGGGCGCACAATTGAAAAACTGTTTTTT; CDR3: CSARGWGRTIEKLFF
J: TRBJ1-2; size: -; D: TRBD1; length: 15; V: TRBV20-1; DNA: TGCAGTGCGGGCCAGACAGGGCTAAGGGGGGATGGCTACACCTTC; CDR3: CSAGQTGLRGDGYTF
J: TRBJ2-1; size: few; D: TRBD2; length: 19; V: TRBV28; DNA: TGTGCCAGCAGTTTCCAAGGGGCTAGCGGGAGTAAGGCGCTAGGTGAGCAGTTCTTC; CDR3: CASSFQGASGSKALGEQFF
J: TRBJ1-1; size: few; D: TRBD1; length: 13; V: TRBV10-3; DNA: TGTGCCATTGGGGGACAGTTGAACACTGAAGCTTTCTTT; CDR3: CAIGGQLNTEAFF
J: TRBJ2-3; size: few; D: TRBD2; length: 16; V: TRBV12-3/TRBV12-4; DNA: TGTGCCAGCAGTATGACTAGCGGGAGGGAAGGAGATACGCAGTATTTT; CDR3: CASSMTSGREGDTQYF
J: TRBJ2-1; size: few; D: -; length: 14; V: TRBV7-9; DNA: TGTGCCAGCAGCGTCGACAATTCCTACAATGAGCAGTTCTTC; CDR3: CASSVDNSYNEQFF
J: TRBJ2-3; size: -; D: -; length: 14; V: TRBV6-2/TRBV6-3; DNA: TGTGCCAGCAGTACGGCGGGACCCACAGATACGCAGTATTTT; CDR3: CASSTAGPTDTQYF
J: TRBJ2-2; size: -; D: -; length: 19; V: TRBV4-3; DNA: TGCGCCAGCAGCCAAGATCTAATAGGGGGGGTATCGAACACCGGGGAGCTGTTTTTT; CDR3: CASSQDLIGGVSNTGELFF
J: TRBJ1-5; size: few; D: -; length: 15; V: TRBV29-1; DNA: TGCAGCGTGGTCGAGGCCGACTATAGCAATCAGCCCCAGCATTTT; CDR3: CSVVEADYSNQPQHF
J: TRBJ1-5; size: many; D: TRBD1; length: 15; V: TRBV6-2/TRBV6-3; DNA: TGTGCCAGCAGCACGGACAGGGGGCTTCGGCAGCCCCAGCATTTT; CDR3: CASSTDRGLRQPQHF
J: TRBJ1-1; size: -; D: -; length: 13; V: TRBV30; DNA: TGTGCCTGGACTGGTGGACCGAACACTGAAGCTTTCTTT; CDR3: CAWTGGPNTEAFF
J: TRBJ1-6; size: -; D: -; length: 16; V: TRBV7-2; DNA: TGTGCCAGCAGCTTAGCTCAGGGGAAAGTAGGATCACCCCTCCACTTT; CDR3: CASSLAQGKVGSPLHF
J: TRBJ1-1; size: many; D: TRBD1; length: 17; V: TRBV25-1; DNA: TGTGCCAGCAGTGCTATCCTATCGGACAGGGTCGGCACTGAAGCTTTCTTT; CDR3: CASSAILSDRVGTEAFF
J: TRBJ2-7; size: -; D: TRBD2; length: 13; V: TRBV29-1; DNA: TGCAGCGATATAGCGGGAGGGTCCTACGAGCAGTACTTC; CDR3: CSDIAGGSYEQYF
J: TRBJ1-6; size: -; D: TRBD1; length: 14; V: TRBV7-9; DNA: TGTGCCAGCAGCTCAGGGGGACAGAATTCACCCCTCCACTTT; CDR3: CASSSGGQNSPLHF
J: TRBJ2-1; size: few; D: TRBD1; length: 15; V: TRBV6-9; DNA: TGTGCCAGCAGTCGAGACAGGGGTGTCTACAATGAGCAGTTCTTC; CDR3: CASSRDRGVYNEQFF
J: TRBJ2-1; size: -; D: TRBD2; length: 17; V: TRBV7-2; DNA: TGTGCCAGCAGCTCTTATGGGACTAGCGGCTACTACAATGAGCAGTTCTTC; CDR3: CASSSYGTSGYYNEQFF